The 29 T cell receptor beta chains presented below share a single source sample, sequenced in a study of blood T cell repertoires in COVID-19. Only in-frame clones appear in the TCRdb table, and some are missing; sequencing was by immunoSEQ multiplex PCR. The table includes about 150,000 clones, 88% detected once. The sample taken for sequencing was peripheral blood. These receptor sequences come from a man between 60 and 70 years old with active or convalescent COVID-19.

V gene TRBV9 combines with J gene TRBJ1-2, with D tentatively TRBD1 (5 bases). From germline, CDR1 is SGDLS and CDR2 YYNGEE. The CDR3 contains 11 residues. The germline V and J ends were trimmed by 4 bases and 6 bases, with 7 bases remaining between them. CDR3 region: CASSSRDGYTF. In DNA form, the CDR3 reads TGTGCCAGCAGCAGCAGGGATGGCTACACCTTC.

CDR3 in DNA: TGTGCCAGCAGACCCCCGGGGACTAGAATGAATGAGCAGTTCTTC. Translation: CASRPPGTRMNEQFF. V and J are TRBV28 and TRBJ2-1, with 8 bases matching TRBD2. Trimming took 6 bases from V and 7 from J; bases not matched to a gene: 11. Germline values: CDR1 MDHEN, CDR2 SYDVKM. The CDR3 contains 15 residues.

The V gene is TRBV28, the J gene TRBJ1-1; unclear D gene. Trimming shortened V by 7 bases and J by 4 bases, and 13 bases separated the two germline ends. This CDR3 is built from 13 residues. Germline V lookup: CDR1 MDHEN, CDR2 SYDVKM. The CDR3 loop reads CASTPTVSTEAFF. CDR3 DNA: TGTGCCAGCACCCCCACAGTGTCCACTGAAGCTTTCTTT.

J is TRBJ2-7 and V is TRBV19, with a possible D match to TRBD1 (6 bases). The CDR3 runs to 14 residues. V lost 5 bases and J lost 3, with 14 bases in between. CDR1 and CDR2 from the germline V gene are LNHDA and SQIVND (reference sequence). Here the CDR3 DNA reads TGTGCCAGTAGTTTGGTGGGGGCGAGCTACGAGCAGTACTTC. Its translation: CASSLVGASYEQYF. The full variable domain, its missing parts supplied by reference TRBV19 and TRBJ2-7, is DGGITQSPKYLFRKEGQNVTLSCEQNLNHDAMYWYRQDPGQGLRLIYYSQIVNDFQKGDIAEGYSVSREKKESFPLTVTSAQKNPTAFYLCASSLVGASYEQYFGPGTRLTVT.

The genes are TRBV9 and TRBJ2-1; 12 nucleotides align to TRBD2. J was trimmed by 4 bases and V by 6 bases; bases with no gene match: 5. The CDR3 length is 15 residues. Germline CDR1 is SGDLS and CDR2 is YYNGEE. CDR3 amino acids: CASTLAGGRYNEQFF. The CDR3 nucleotides are TGTGCCAGCACCCTAGCGGGAGGGAGGTACAATGAGCAGTTCTTC.

The chain uses TRBV27 and TRBJ1-4; 8 nucleotides align to TRBD1. The V gene's germline CDR1 is MNHEY and CDR2 SMNVEV (reference sequence). Trimming removed 7 bases from V and 5 bases from J; junction bases left unmatched: 9. This CDR3 contains 15 residues. The CDR3 spells CASKTRDRRNEKLFF. The CDR3 coding sequence is TGTGCCAGCAAGACCCGGGACAGGCGGAATGAAAAACTGTTTTTT.

The chain combines TRBV5-6 with TRBJ1-5; D possibly corresponds to TRBD1 (5 bases). V lost 3 bases and J 2 bases, leaving 12 bases between the germline ends. Per the germline V gene, CDR1 is SGHDT and CDR2 is YYEEEE. The CDR3 length is 15 residues. CDR3 region: CASSSQGRGNQPQHF. CDR3 bases: TGTGCCAGCAGCTCTCAGGGCAGGGGCAATCAGCCCCAGCATTTT. The whole variable domain, filled in from reference TRBV5-6 and TRBJ1-5, reads DAGVTQSPTHLIKTRGQQVTLRCSPKSGHDTVSWYQQALGQGPQFIFQYYEEEERQRGNFPDRFSGHQFPNYSSELNVNALLLGDSALYLCASSSQGRGNQPQHFGDGTRLSIL.

The chain joins TRBV7-9 to TRBJ2-3; the D gene is possibly TRBD2 (7 bases). The CDR3 sequence is 11 residues long. Germline CDR1 and CDR2: SEHNR and FQNEAQ (reference sequence). The V gene lost 3 bases and the J gene lost 14 bases, with 12 bases spanning the gap. The DNA of the CDR3 is TGTGCCAGCAGCTTTAACAGGGAGGGGTATTTT. Amino acids: CASSFNREGYF.

In its sample, this clone was seen once. Other DNA variants within this sample encode the same CDR3. This chain uses TRBV2 with TRBJ1-3; D uncertain. This CDR3 spans 14 amino acids. The germline V gene has CDR1 SNHLY and CDR2 FYNNEI. Trimming left V 6 bases short and J 0 bases short, with 9 bases between. CDR3 DNA: TGTGCCAGCAGGAGGGAGAGCTCTGGAAACACCATATATTTT. As protein: CASRRESSGNTIYF.

J is TRBJ2-7 and V is TRBV2; 12 bases match TRBD1. The CDR3 runs to 14 residues. Per germline, CDR1 SNHLY and CDR2 FYNNEI. J was trimmed by 6 bases and V by 6 bases; bases with no gene match: 6. The CDR3 sequence: CASSPGQGASEQYF. The DNA for the CDR3 is TGTGCCAGCAGCCCGGGACAGGGGGCCTCCGAGCAGTACTTC.

This clone has just one count. This chain joins TRBV19 and TRBJ2-7, with a weak D call TRBD2 (6 bases). Trimming pared 3 bases from V and 0 bases from J, leaving 15 bases between. Germline lookup yields CDR1 LNHDA and CDR2 SQIVND (reference sequence). The length of the CDR3 is 16 residues. CDR3 nucleotide sequence: TGTGCCAGTAGTATGCTACTAGCCTCCCACTCCTACGAGCAGTACTTC. As protein: CASSMLLASHSYEQYF. The full variable domain, with the rest looked up from reference TRBV19 and TRBJ2-7, is DGGITQSPKYLFRKEGQNVTLSCEQNLNHDAMYWYRQDPGQGLRLIYYSQIVNDFQKGDIAEGYSVSREKKESFPLTVTSAQKNPTAFYLCASSMLLASHSYEQYFGPGTRLTVT.

V and J are TRBV24-1 and TRBJ1-4; D is perhaps TRBD1 (6 bases). The CDR3 runs 15 residues. V was cut by 5 bases and J by 0 bases, with 9 bases left in between. The germline V gene has CDR1 KGHDR and CDR2 SFDVKD. Written as DNA, the CDR3 is TGTGCCACCAGTGGGGGGGGCGCAACTAATGAAAAACTGTTTTTT. Its translation is CATSGGGATNEKLFF.

The V and J genes are TRBV30 and TRBJ2-7, with a possible D match to TRBD1 (5 bases). V lost 4 bases, J lost 4 bases, and 8 bases lay in between. The CDR3 runs to 11 residues. The germline CDR1 and CDR2 sequences are GTSNPN and SVGIG (reference sequence). The CDR3 DNA sequence: TGTGCCTGGACCCAGGGTTACGAGCAGTACTTC. Translating gives CAWTQGYEQYF. Combining the CDR3 with reference TRBV30 and TRBJ2-7 gives the whole variable domain SQTIHQWPATLVQPVGSPLSLECTVEGTSNPNLYWYRQAAGRGLQLLFYSVGIGQISSEVPQNLSASRPQDRQFILSSKKLLLSDSGFYLCAWTQGYEQYFGPGTRLTVT.

The V gene is TRBV7-9, the J gene TRBJ2-3; 11 bases match TRBD2. Germline-derived CDR1 and CDR2 are SEHNR and FQNEAQ (reference sequence). V lost 4 bases and J lost 3; bases outside the gene matches: 3. This CDR3 comprises 15 residues. The chain's CDR3 is CASSSRLAGTDTQYF. The CDR3 coding sequence is TGTGCCAGCAGCTCCCGACTAGCGGGAACAGATACGCAGTATTTT.

This chain links TRBV10-3 with TRBJ2-3; 10 bases are shared with TRBD2. The CDR3 length is 17 residues. Trimming took 10 bases from V and 0 from J; bases not matched to a gene: 13. Germline V gene lookup returns CDR1 ENHRY and CDR2 SYGVKD. The CDR3 is CATSLGSGRGSTDTQYF. The CDR3 DNA reads as TGTGCCACCTCCCTAGGGAGCGGGAGGGGAAGCACAGATACGCAGTATTTT.

As concerns this clone: The same CDR3 can be traced to other DNA sequences in this sample. The V gene is TRBV18, the J gene TRBJ1-1; unclear D gene. Trimming cost V 2 bases and J 1 base, with 5 bases left between them. From germline, CDR1 is KGHSH and CDR2 LQKENI. This CDR3 comprises 13 residues. The CDR3 nucleotides are TGTGCCAGCTCACCAGGAGGGAACACTGAAGCTTTCTTT. This codes for CASSPGGNTEAFF.

The gene calls are TRBV4-1 and TRBJ2-1, with 10 bases that match TRBD2. The CDR3 runs to 15 residues. Germline loops: CDR1 MGHRA, CDR2 YSYEKL. Trimming removed 2 bases from V and 8 bases from J; junction bases left unmatched: 6. The chain's CDR3 is CASSQRTSGGDEQFF. The CDR3 nucleotides read TGCGCCAGCAGCCAACGGACTAGCGGAGGAGATGAGCAGTTCTTC.

V and J are TRBV5-6 and TRBJ2-1; the match to TRBD2 covers 10 bases. Germline CDR1 SGHDT, CDR2 YYEEEE. CDR3 size: 17 residues. The V segment lost 4 bases and the J segment 3 bases; nucleotides outside the gene matches: 10. The CDR3 DNA reads TGTGCCAGCAGCCCACTCGTTCTAGCGGGAGACTACAATGAGCAGTTCTTC. Residues: CASSPLVLAGDYNEQFF. The full variable domain, in which reference TRBV5-6 and TRBJ2-1 provide the parts outside the CDR3, is DAGVTQSPTHLIKTRGQQVTLRCSPKSGHDTVSWYQQALGQGPQFIFQYYEEEERQRGNFPDRFSGHQFPNYSSELNVNALLLGDSALYLCASSPLVLAGDYNEQFFGPGTRLTVL.

The chain employs TRBV20-1 and TRBJ1-3, with TRBD1 matching over 8 bases. The V and J ends lost 3 bases and 4 bases, in that order; junction bases with no gene match: 11. There are 16 residues in the CDR3. In germline, CDR1 is DFQATT, CDR2 SNEGSKA (reference sequence). CDR3 nucleotide sequence: TGCAGTGCTAGTCCGGCCGACAGGGGATCAGGAAACACCATATATTTT. Protein product: CSASPADRGSGNTIYF.

This clone appeared a few times. This rearrangement joins TRBV2 to TRBJ2-4, with 7 bases that match TRBD2. After removal of 6 bases from V and 3 bases from J, the junction contained 11 bases not matched to a gene. The CDR3 is made up of 16 amino acids. Looked up from germline, CDR1 is SNHLY and CDR2 is FYNNEI. The CDR3 sequence is CASRTAGGIGKNIQYF. The DNA of the CDR3 is TGTGCCAGCAGGACGGCCGGGGGGATTGGCAAAAACATTCAGTACTTC.

This clone was seen only a few times. CDR3 nucleotide sequence: TGTGCCAGCTCACCACAGAGTTCGAACACTGAAGCTTTCTTT. Its translation: CASSPQSSNTEAFF. This sequence joins TRBV18 and TRBJ1-1, with D hard to call. CDR1 and CDR2 (germline): KGHSH, LQKENI. This CDR3 comprises 14 residues. Trimming removed 1 base from V and 1 base from J, with 7 bases in between.

V gene TRBV21-1 combines with J gene TRBJ1-3. TRBV21-1 represents a pseudogene. This CDR3 region has 16 residues. The CDR3 region has the DNA TGTGCCAGCAGCAAAGTAAGGGGAGGGGCTGGAAACACCATATATTTT. Its protein product is CASSKVRGGAGNTIYF.

The chain couples TRBV6-4 to TRBJ1-4; D perhaps matches TRBD1 (5 bases). CDR1 is MRHNA, CDR2 SNTAGT, per germline. Trimming left V 0 bases short and J 6 bases short, with 11 bases between. The CDR3 has 15 amino acids. The chain's CDR3 is CASSDSSRADEKLFF. CDR3 nucleotide sequence: TGTGCCAGCAGTGACTCTAGCAGGGCGGATGAAAAACTGTTTTTT.

Here the CDR3 DNA reads TGTGCCAGCAGCCCCATCCGGGACAGCGGTGAGCAGTACTTC. The encoded protein is CASSPIRDSGEQYF. The rearrangement joins TRBV28 to TRBJ2-7, with 7 positions matching TRBD1. Trimming cost V 6 bases and J 7 bases; bases outside gene matches: 12. CDR3 size: 14 residues. Germline CDR1 reads MDHEN; CDR2 reads SYDVKM.

The genes are TRBV4-1 and TRBJ1-1, with 10 positions matching TRBD1. The junction had 8 bases not matched to a gene; V was cut back by 3 bases and J by 4 bases. This CDR3 has 16 amino acids. The V gene's germline CDR1 is MGHRA and CDR2 YSYEKL. The CDR3: CASSHTDRGGVTEAFF. The CDR3 DNA sequence: TGCGCCAGCAGCCATACGGACAGGGGGGGCGTCACTGAAGCTTTCTTT.

The chain is built from TRBV7-2 and TRBJ2-1, with D hard to call. V lost 2 bases and J lost 3, with 8 bases in between. The V gene's germline CDR1 is SGHTA and CDR2 FQGNSA. This CDR3 comprises 14 residues. In nucleotides, the CDR3 is TGTGCCAGCAGCTTATCCGGTATCTACAATGAGCAGTTCTTC. As protein: CASSLSGIYNEQFF.

The V gene is TRBV18, the J gene TRBJ2-1, with D possibly being TRBD2 (5 bases). V was shortened by 3 bases and J by 3 bases, with 9 bases between the two germline ends. The CDR3 spans 14 residues. Germline CDR1 and CDR2: KGHSH and LQKENI. CDR3 protein: CASSPRRGYNEQFF. CDR3 nucleotides: TGTGCCAGCTCACCGCGACGGGGCTACAATGAGCAGTTCTTC.

The genes are TRBV7-2 and TRBJ2-3; 7 bases line up with TRBD1. Trimming took 5 bases from V and 4 from J; bases not matched to a gene: 15. The CDR3 runs 17 residues. Germline lookup yields CDR1 SGHTA and CDR2 FQGNSA. The CDR3 DNA reads TGTGCCAGCAGCCTTACTTTAGTAGGTACAGGGGCAGATACGCAGTATTTT. It yields the protein CASSLTLVGTGADTQYF.

The rearrangement links TRBV2 to TRBJ1-6; D is possibly TRBD1 (5 bases). The CDR3 runs to 15 residues. Deletions cut 5 bases from V and 9 bases from J, with 17 bases between. CDR1 and CDR2 (germline): SNHLY, FYNNEI. Here the CDR3 DNA reads TGTGCCAGCAGTCCCCTCCAGGGAGGAAGTTCACCCCTCCACTTT. Its translation is CASSPLQGGSSPLHF.